This T cell receptor beta chain was recorded in a study of immune evolution from preneoplasia to lung adenocarcinoma. As to this clone: The antigen is undetermined.

Findings of the study overall: Normal lung had highest clonality; later lesions appeared denser, more diverse. Compared with EGFR-mutant or double wild-type lesions, KRAS-mutant nodules were more clonal. Top clone share appeared to fall from AAH through AIS, MIA, adenocarcinoma.

The V gene lost 1 base and the J gene lost 1 base, with 10 bases spanning the gap. This CDR3 is built from 15 residues. Germline loops: CDR1 SGHVS, CDR2 FQNEAQ. Data came from immunoSEQ multiplex PCR; TCRdb stores just in-frame clones and leaves some out. The sample has over 3,500 clones, approximately 88% seen once; the top ten hold about 2.3%. Between the mid-2010s and the late 2010s, patients underwent resection in Japan or China. Material for sequencing was FFPE lung adenocarcinoma in situ tissue. The receptor was isolated from a person aged 60-80 years with lung adenocarcinoma. The gene calls are TRBV7-8 and TRBJ1-1, with D perhaps TRBD1 (5 bases). CDR3 residues: CASSLVVGANTEAFF. CDR3 coding DNA: TGTGCCAGCAGCTTAGTTGTAGGGGCGAACACTGAAGCTTTCTTT.